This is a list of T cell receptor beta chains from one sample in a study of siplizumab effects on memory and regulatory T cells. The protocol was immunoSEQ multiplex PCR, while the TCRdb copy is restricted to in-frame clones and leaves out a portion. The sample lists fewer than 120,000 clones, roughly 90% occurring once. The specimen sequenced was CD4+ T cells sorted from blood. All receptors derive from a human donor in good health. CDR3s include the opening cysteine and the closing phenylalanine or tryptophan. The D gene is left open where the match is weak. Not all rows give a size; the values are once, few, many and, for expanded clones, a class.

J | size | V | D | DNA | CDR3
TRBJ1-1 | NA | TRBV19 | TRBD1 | TGTGCCAGTAGTATACTTGACAGGGGGGCTTTCTTT | CASSILDRGAFF
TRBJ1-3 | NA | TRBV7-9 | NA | TGTGCCAGCAGCTTTCCCGGGGGAAACACCATATATTTT | CASSFPGGNTIYF
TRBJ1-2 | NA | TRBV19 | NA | TGTGCCAGTAATCGCGGACAGAACTATGGCTACACCTTC | CASNRGQNYGYTF
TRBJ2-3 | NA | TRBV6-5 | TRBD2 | TGTGCCAGCACCCCAGCGGGACCCCGAGATACGCAGTATTTT | CASTPAGPRDTQYF
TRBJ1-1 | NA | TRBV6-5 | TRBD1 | TGTGCCAGCAGGGGACAGCTGAACACTGAAGCTTTCTTT | CASRGQLNTEAFF
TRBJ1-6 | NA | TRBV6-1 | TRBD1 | TGTGCCAGCAATCGGGACAGGGGAAATTCACCCCTCCACTTT | CASNRDRGNSPLHF
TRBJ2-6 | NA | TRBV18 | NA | TGTGCCAGCTCACCTACGTCTGGGGCCAACGTCCTGACTTTC | CASSPTSGANVLTF
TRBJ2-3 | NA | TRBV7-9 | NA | TGTGCCAGCAGCGCCTCTAAGCGGTGGGGGTCAGATACGCAGTATTTT | CASSASKRWGSDTQYF
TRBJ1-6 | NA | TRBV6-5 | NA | TGTGCCAGCAGTTCCTGGACATCTGGGGGTTCACCCCTCCACTTT | CASSSWTSGGSPLHF
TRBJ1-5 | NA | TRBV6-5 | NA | TGTGCCAGCAGGTGGCAGGTAGAGAGCAATCAGCCCCAGCATTTT | CASRWQVESNQPQHF
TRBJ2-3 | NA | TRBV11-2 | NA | TGTGCCAGCAGCCTCCTCCCGGATACGCAGTATTTT | CASSLLPDTQYF
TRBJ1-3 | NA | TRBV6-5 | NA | TGTGCCAGCAGTTCTGTACAGGGAGGAGGAAACACCATATATTTT | CASSSVQGGGNTIYF
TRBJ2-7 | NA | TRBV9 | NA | TGTGCCAGCAGCGTAGATGACGGTGATAACTACGAGCAGTACTTC | CASSVDDGDNYEQYF
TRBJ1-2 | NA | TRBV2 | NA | TGTGCCAGCAGTGAAGAGGTATCGTCCTATGGCTACACCTTC | CASSEEVSSYGYTF
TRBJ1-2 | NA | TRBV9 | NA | TGTGCCAGCAGCGTAGCAAGGGAGAGCTATGGCTACACCTTC | CASSVARESYGYTF
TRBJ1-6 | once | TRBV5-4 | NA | TGTGCCAGCAGTTGGGGGGAGAGCTCCTATAATTCACCCCTCCACTTT | CASSWGESSYNSPLHF